This record covers a single TCR beta chain. Its antigen remains unknown. The junction shows a germline mismatch at one end, possibly a read error. This entry comes from a study of blood T cells in healthy people across ages. Next came a second PCR, run for roughly 6 to 11 cycles, which used a sample-barcoded 5' primer along with a J-beta primer mix. A single record per CDR3 protein comes from TCRdb applying MiXCR to the 5' RACE reads. The data show 650,000 to 1,000,000 distinct CDR3 sequences, roughly 34% seen once. Findings and caveats of the study: Possibly, changes in expanded clonotypes were confounded because donor CMV status was unknown. Naive T cell percentage and TCR beta diversity correlated strongly.

The CDR3 runs to 13 residues. Germline V lookup: CDR1 SGHRS, CDR2 YFSETQ. The receptor comes from a man younger than 30 in good health. V and J are TRBV5-1 and TRBJ1-5; possible D gene TRBD1, 5 bases. Sample: blood. CDR3 coding DNA: TGCGCCAGCAGATTGGGGCGGGACTCGATCCAGCATTTT. Protein: CASRLGRDSIQHF.